This T cell receptor beta chain is drawn from a study of technical replicates of blood from a handful of donors. Sequenced by immunoSEQ multiplex PCR; TCRdb stores in-frame clones only, minus some. This table has roughly 100,000 clones, roughly 94% appearing once. This clone was observed a few times. V shed 1 base and J 5 bases; nucleotides not matched to a gene: 4. The CDR3 has 14 residues. Germline CDR1 SNHLY, CDR2 FYNNEI. The clonotype comes from a human donor in good health. The chain employs TRBV2 and TRBJ1-1; 7 bases are a match to TRBD1. The source material was T cells isolated from PBMCs. In DNA, the CDR3 is TGTGCCAGCAGTGAAGGAACAGGGGATACTGAAGCTTTCTTT. This sequence encodes CASSEGTGDTEAFF. The variable domain in full, with the rest retrieved from reference TRBV2 and TRBJ1-1, is EPEVTQTPSHQVTQMGQEVILRCVPISNHLYFYWYRQILGQKVEFLVSFYNNEISEKSEIFDDQFSVERPDGSNFTLKIRSTKLEDSAMYFCASSEGTGDTEAFFGQGTRLTVV.